This T cell receptor (beta chain) was captured in a study of T-cell reconstitution after alpha-beta-depleted transplantation in children. Trimming stripped 6 bases from V and 4 bases from J, with 13 bases between. This CDR3 has 14 amino acids. Molecular barcoding with unique molecular identifiers was used for the TCRbeta library. One entry per CDR3 protein results from TCRdb running MiXCR on the PCR reads. The sample carries about 610,000 distinct CDR3 sequences, over 9.5% recorded once. This clonotype was seen a handful of times. This clonotype was obtained from a human donor who donated a stem cell graft to a child with acute myeloid leukemia. The sequencing here drew on PBMCs from the stem cell graft donor, taken from the stem cell graft. V usage is TRBV12-3 or TRBV12-4 and J usage is TRBJ1-3; D may be TRBD1 (5 bases). The CDR3 spells CASSSGANGNTIYF. The CDR3 coding sequence is TGTGCCAGCAGCTCCGGGGCGAACGGAAACACCATATATTTT.